The 21 T cell receptor beta chains reported below all come from one sample, sequenced in a study of T cell changes during pregnancy in multiple sclerosis. Here immunoSEQ multiplex PCR was the method, and the copy in TCRdb shows in-frame clones only, minus some. The sample lists roughly 40,000 clones, about 92% seen once, with 13% in the top ten. The sample in question was CD8+ T cells from peripheral blood mononuclear cells, obtained in the first trimester of pregnancy. These receptors were taken from a female donor with multiple sclerosis, enrolled in a pregnancy study.

The CDR3 is CASVWVEGMNTEAFF. Written as DNA, the CDR3 is TGTGCCAGCGTTTGGGTGGAGGGGATGAACACTGAAGCTTTCTTT. The rearrangement links TRBV5-5 to TRBJ1-1, with D possibly being TRBD1 (5 bases). The CDR3 runs to 15 residues. Looked up from germline, CDR1 is SGHKS and CDR2 is YYEKEE (reference sequence). V lost 7 bases and J 0 bases, leaving 16 bases between the germline ends.

V gene TRBV4-1 combines with J gene TRBJ1-1; D perhaps matches TRBD1 (6 bases). The germline V gene has CDR1 MGHRA and CDR2 YSYEKL. Trimming took off 2 bases at V and 1 base at J, with 11 bases between the two ends. The CDR3 runs to 15 residues. CDR3 DNA sequence: TGCGCCAGCAGCCAAAGGGGACATCAGAACACTGAAGCTTTCTTT. This translates into CASSQRGHQNTEAFF.

The chain has TRBV11-2 and TRBJ1-6; D unclear. V shed 2 bases and J shed 9 bases, with 11 bases lying between them. CDR1 is SGHAT, CDR2 FQNNGV, per germline. The length of the CDR3 is 14 residues. In DNA form, the CDR3 reads TGTGCCAGCAGCTTAAATTCGGGAGGTTCACCCCTCCACTTT. The encoded protein is CASSLNSGGSPLHF.

The J gene is TRBJ1-1, the V gene TRBV19, with D possibly TRBD1 on 6 matching bases. This CDR3 is 14 amino acids long. Trimming left V 7 bases short and J 0 bases short, with 12 bases between. Per germline, CDR1 LNHDA and CDR2 SQIVND (reference sequence). The CDR3: CASKLDSLNTEAFF. CDR3 in DNA: TGTGCCAGTAAACTGGACAGCTTGAACACTGAAGCTTTCTTT.

V usage is TRBV5-6 and J usage is TRBJ2-1; 10 bases match TRBD2. This CDR3 spans 14 amino acids. Per the germline V gene, CDR1 is SGHDT and CDR2 is YYEEEE. Trimming removed 4 bases from V and 7 bases from J; junction bases left unmatched: 5. CDR3 loop: CASSQTAGGNEQFF. CDR3 nucleotides: TGTGCCAGCAGCCAAACAGCGGGGGGGAATGAGCAGTTCTTC.

The chain employs TRBV14 and TRBJ1-4, with D unresolved. Germline CDR1 reads SGHDN; CDR2 reads FVKESK. The length of the CDR3 is 15 residues. Trimming shortened V by 1 base and J by 0 bases, and 6 bases separated the two germline ends. CDR3 amino acids: CASSQGQATNEKLFF. The CDR3 coding sequence is TGTGCCAGCAGCCAAGGGCAGGCAACTAATGAAAAACTGTTTTTT.

The J gene is TRBJ2-5, the V gene TRBV2, with D perhaps matching TRBD2 (6 bases). This CDR3 spans 13 amino acids. Deletions cut 7 bases from V and 2 bases from J, with 11 bases between. From germline, CDR1 is SNHLY and CDR2 FYNNEI. CDR3 DNA: TGTGCCAGCAACGGACTAATACAAGAGACCCAGTACTTC. Amino acid sequence: CASNGLIQETQYF.

V usage is TRBV11-2 and J usage is TRBJ1-2, with 7 bases matching TRBD1. V shed 2 bases and J 2 bases; nucleotides not matched to a gene: 5. This CDR3 is built from 15 residues. Germline lookup yields CDR1 SGHAT and CDR2 FQNNGV. CDR3 residues: CASSLLRGRNYGYTF. The DNA for the CDR3 is TGTGCCAGCAGCTTACTCAGGGGGAGAAACTATGGCTACACCTTC. Full variable domain (rest looked up from reference TRBV11-2 and TRBJ1-2): EAGVAQSPRYKIIEKRQSVAFWCNPISGHATLYWYQQILGQGPKLLIQFQNNGVVDDSQLPKDRFSAERLKGVDSTLKIQPAKLEDSAVYLCASSLLRGRNYGYTFGSGTRLTVV.

The chain joins TRBV5-8 to TRBJ1-3, with D unclear. V was clipped by 0 bases and J by 9 bases, with 13 bases between them. The CDR3 covers 14 residues. Per the germline V gene, CDR1 is SGHTS and CDR2 is YDEGEE. CDR3 sequence reads: CASSLAAGYSTIYF. In DNA form, the CDR3 reads TGTGCCAGCAGCTTGGCGGCAGGTTATAGCACCATATATTTT. The complete variable domain, with remaining parts taken from reference TRBV5-8 and TRBJ1-3, reads EAGVTQSPTHLIKTRGQQATLRCSPISGHTSVYWYQQALGLGLQFLLWYDEGEERNRGNFPPRFSGRQFPNYSSELNVNALELEDSALYLCASSLAAGYSTIYFGEGSWLTVV.

This rearrangement joins TRBV5-1 to TRBJ2-7; tentatively, D is TRBD1 (6 bases). The CDR3 contains 15 residues. Between the trimmed V and J ends, which lost 0 bases and 0 bases, there was a span of 10 bases. From germline, CDR1 is SGHRS and CDR2 YFSETQ. Here the CDR3 DNA reads TGCGCCAGCAGCTTGGCCACAGGGAGCTCCTACGAGCAGTACTTC. Protein sequence: CASSLATGSSYEQYF.

The chain carries TRBV7-9 and TRBJ2-7; 7 positions match TRBD2. This CDR3 has 14 residues. CDR1 SEHNR and CDR2 FQNEAQ come from the germline V gene (reference sequence). V trimming: 0 bases; J trimming: 4 bases; junction bases outside the gene matches: 3. The CDR3 protein is CASSLAGGEYEQYF. Written as DNA, the CDR3 is TGTGCCAGCAGCTTAGCTGGGGGGGAATACGAGCAGTACTTC.

The chain has TRBV7-9 and TRBJ2-5; TRBD1 aligns across 11 bases. The CDR3 covers 16 residues. CDR1 is SEHNR, CDR2 FQNEAQ, per germline (reference sequence). Trimming cost V 4 bases and J 4 bases; bases outside gene matches: 8. CDR3 in amino acids: CASSSPDRGRGETQYF. Written as DNA, the CDR3 is TGTGCCAGCAGCTCACCGGACAGGGGGCGCGGAGAGACCCAGTACTTC.

This clone was counted a single time. The genes are TRBV27 and TRBJ2-5, with 7 bases fitting TRBD1. Germline V lookup: CDR1 MNHEY, CDR2 SMNVEV (reference sequence). J gave up 1 base and V 0 bases, and 2 bases lay outside the gene matches. The CDR3 is 15 residues long. CDR3 loop: CASSLSWDSQETQYF. CDR3 coding DNA: TGTGCCAGCAGTTTATCTTGGGACAGCCAAGAGACCCAGTACTTC.

CDR3 loop: CASSYSGTGYNEQFF. CDR3 DNA sequence: TGTGCCAGCAGCTATTCCGGGACAGGCTACAATGAGCAGTTCTTC. V gene TRBV5-6 combines with J gene TRBJ2-1, with 8 bases that match TRBD1. J was trimmed by 3 bases and V by 3 bases; bases with no gene match: 5. The CDR3 is 15 residues long. The germline gives CDR1 SGHDT, CDR2 YYEEEE.

This chain joins TRBV20-1 and TRBJ2-1; no clear D gene. V was cut by 3 bases and J by 10 bases, with 7 bases left in between. CDR3 length equals 10 residues. Germline CDR1 reads DFQATT; CDR2 reads SNEGSKA (reference sequence). Written as DNA, the CDR3 is TGCAGTGCTAGTCAGGCGGAGCAGTTCTTC. It codes for CSASQAEQFF.

The V call is TRBV29-1, the J call TRBJ2-1; 10 nucleotides match TRBD1. Germline CDR1 and CDR2: SQVTM and ANQGSEA. This CDR3 has 15 amino acids. V lost 6 bases and J lost 6; bases outside the gene matches: 11. DNA of the CDR3: TGCAGCGTCGCTTCCGGGACAGGGGATAGCAATGAGCAGTTCTTC. It translates to CSVASGTGDSNEQFF.

The genes are TRBV11-2 and TRBJ2-1; 12 bases fit TRBD2. The trim removed 0 bases at V and 4 bases at J, leaving 1 base unmatched. Germline V lookup: CDR1 SGHAT, CDR2 FQNNGV. This CDR3 comprises 16 residues. The CDR3 nucleotides read TGTGCCAGCAGCTTAGACGGACTAGCGGGGTACAATGAGCAGTTCTTC. It yields the protein CASSLDGLAGYNEQFF.

The chain is built from TRBV4-1 and TRBJ2-7; possibly TRBD2 for D (5 bases). Germline values: CDR1 MGHRA, CDR2 YSYEKL. The CDR3 is made up of 15 amino acids. V lost 0 bases, J lost 5 bases, and 14 bases lay in between. In DNA form, the CDR3 reads TGCGCCAGCAGCCAAGAAGGGTTACGGGGTAACGAGCAGTACTTC. Translated: CASSQEGLRGNEQYF.

The chain employs TRBV5-5 and TRBJ1-1, with a tentative D call TRBD1 (5 bases). V lost 6 bases and J 1 base, leaving 10 bases between the germline ends. The CDR3 consists of 13 residues. The V gene's germline CDR1 is SGHKS and CDR2 YYEKEE (reference sequence). In DNA form, the CDR3 reads TGTGCCAGCACCTGGGGGGAGAACACTGAAGCTTTCTTT. It encodes CASTWGENTEAFF.

This rearrangement joins TRBV9 to TRBJ1-2; the match to TRBD1 covers 7 bases. Trimming took 4 bases from V and 6 from J; bases not matched to a gene: 9. The CDR3 has 14 residues. CDR1 SGDLS and CDR2 YYNGEE come from the germline V gene. The CDR3: CASSPFDREDGYTF. In DNA, the CDR3 is TGTGCCAGCAGCCCTTTTGACAGGGAGGATGGCTACACCTTC.

This clone was recorded a few times. The chain joins TRBV5-1 to TRBJ2-1, with 11 bases lining up with TRBD1. Trimming at V came to 4 bases and at J to 4 bases, leaving 4 bases not matched to a gene. Per the germline V gene, CDR1 is SGHRS and CDR2 is YFSETQ. The CDR3 loop spans 15 amino acids. CDR3 region: CASSPDRGLYNEQFF. For the CDR3, the DNA is TGCGCCAGCAGCCCGGACAGGGGGCTTTACAATGAGCAGTTCTTC. The entire variable domain, with the rest obtained from reference TRBV5-1 and TRBJ2-1, is as follows: KAGVTQTPRYLIKTRGQQVTLSCSPISGHRSVSWYQQTPGQGLQFLFEYFSETQRNKGNFPGRFSGRQFSNSRSEMNVSTLELGDSALYLCASSPDRGLYNEQFFGPGTRLTVL.